Listed here are 28 T cell receptor beta chains from one sample, sequenced in a study of glioma-infiltrating T cells after dendritic cell vaccination. The time point: after dendritic cell vaccination, including at tumor progression/relapse. Clones were sequenced by immunoSEQ multiplex PCR, and TCRdb holds only the in-frame ones, with some missing. The table lists tens of thousands of clones, approximately 86% of them singletons. The sample was blood, taken after dendritic cell vaccination. The receptors derive from a human donor with glioblastoma.

The chain links TRBV29-1 to TRBJ2-4; a weak D match, TRBD2 (6 bases). This CDR3 region has 15 residues. Germline V gene lookup returns CDR1 SQVTM and CDR2 ANQGSEA. Trimming cost V 2 bases and J 3 bases, with 14 bases left between them. The CDR3 bases are TGCAGCGTTGAAATTCCCTGGCGGGGCAAAAACATTCAGTACTTC. Translated, it gives CSVEIPWRGKNIQYF.

The chain has TRBV7-3 and TRBJ2-7; 9 nucleotides align to TRBD1. V lost 5 bases, J lost 7 bases, and 6 bases stayed unmatched. The CDR3 loop spans 13 amino acids. Germline-derived CDR1 and CDR2 are SGHTA and FQGTGA. This CDR3 reads CASSTTGGGEQYF. The CDR3 bases are TGTGCCAGCAGCACTACAGGGGGCGGGGAGCAGTACTTC.

The rearrangement uses TRBV6-6 and TRBJ2-2; D may be TRBD2 (6 bases). V lost 10 bases, J lost 3 bases, and 12 bases lay in between. The germline V gene encodes CDR1 MNHNY and CDR2 SVGAGI (reference sequence). This CDR3 region has 13 residues. The chain's CDR3 is CATIWGDTGELFF. CDR3 sequence (DNA): TGTGCCACCATTTGGGGGGACACCGGGGAGCTGTTTTTT.

The chain combines TRBV18 with TRBJ1-3; D uncertain. The V end lost 6 bases, the J end lost 7 bases, and 10 bases lay between the germline ends. CDR1 is KGHSH, CDR2 LQKENI, per germline. The CDR3 spans 12 residues. The CDR3: CASSLDGNTIYF. The CDR3 DNA sequence: TGTGCCAGCTCCCTCGACGGGAACACCATATATTTT.

This chain links TRBV11-2 with TRBJ2-7, with D unclear. The CDR3 runs to 12 residues. V shed 2 bases and J shed 5 bases, with 7 bases lying between them. Germline V gives CDR1 SGHAT, CDR2 FQNNGV. CDR3 sequence: CASSLSSNEQYF. DNA of the CDR3: TGTGCCAGCAGCTTATCTAGTAACGAGCAGTACTTC.

This sequence joins TRBV7-2 and TRBJ2-3; 10 bases match TRBD2. This CDR3 is built from 17 residues. Per germline, CDR1 SGHTA and CDR2 FQGNSA. V lost 5 bases, J lost 0 bases, and 8 bases stayed unmatched. CDR3 loop: CASSPRTSGFSTDTQYF. For the CDR3, the DNA is TGTGCCAGCAGCCCCCGGACTAGCGGCTTCAGCACAGATACGCAGTATTTT. Together with reference TRBV7-2 and TRBJ2-3, the CDR3 gives the full variable domain: GAGVSQSPSNKVTEKGKDVELRCDPISGHTALYWYRQSLGQGLEFLIYFQGNSAPDKSGLPSDRFSAERTGGSVSTLTIQRTQQEDSAVYLCASSPRTSGFSTDTQYFGPGTRLTVL.

This rearrangement joins TRBV4-3 to TRBJ2-2; possible D gene TRBD2, 6 bases. The CDR3 has 15 residues. The germline CDR1 and CDR2 sequences are LGHNA and YSLEER. The ends were cut back, 3 bases at V and 8 bases at J, with 16 bases in the middle. The CDR3 here is CASSQSGGVGGELFF. CDR3 in DNA: TGCGCCAGCAGCCAGTCCGGCGGGGTAGGGGGGGAGCTGTTTTTT.

The J gene is TRBJ1-1, the V gene TRBV10-3, with TRBD1 identical over 8 bases. The CDR3 has 15 residues. From germline, CDR1 is ENHRY and CDR2 SYGVKD. V was pared by 3 bases and J by 1 base, with 4 bases of the junction left unmatched. CDR3 sequence (DNA): TGTGCCATCAGTGATACCGGGACAGGGAACACTGAAGCTTTCTTT. It translates to CAISDTGTGNTEAFF.

This clone was counted a single time. The rearrangement uses TRBV9 and TRBJ2-2; the D gene is possibly TRBD2 (9 bases). Trimming pared 4 bases from V and 3 bases from J, leaving 22 bases between. Germline V lookup: CDR1 SGDLS, CDR2 YYNGEE. This CDR3 comprises 18 residues. The CDR3 loop reads CASSPDRGGRADTGELFF. DNA of the CDR3: TGTGCCAGCAGCCCCGACAGGGGCGGGAGGGCCGACACCGGGGAGCTGTTTTTT.

The chain is built from TRBV27 and TRBJ2-7; unclear D gene. Germline V gene lookup returns CDR1 MNHEY and CDR2 SMNVEV (reference sequence). V lost 3 bases to trimming and J lost 1 base, with 7 bases between them. This CDR3 spans 13 amino acids. The CDR3 DNA reads TGTGCCAGCAGTTTGTACAGTTCCTACGAGCAGTACTTC. Translating gives CASSLYSSYEQYF.

The rearrangement links TRBV6-1 to TRBJ1-1; D not certain. V shed 6 bases and J shed 4 bases, with 9 bases lying between them. The germline V gene encodes CDR1 MNHNS and CDR2 SASEGT. This CDR3 is built from 12 residues. The CDR3 DNA sequence: TGTGCCAGCAGGGAGGGCCCCACTGAAGCTTTCTTT. Protein product: CASREGPTEAFF.

The V and J genes are TRBV7-8 and TRBJ2-1, with TRBD2 identical over 7 bases. The V gene's germline CDR1 is SGHVS and CDR2 FQNEAQ. CDR3 length: 16 residues. Trimming at V came to 2 bases and at J to 3 bases, leaving 7 bases not matched to a gene. The CDR3, as DNA: TGTGCCAGCAGCTTAAAGAGCGGGATGAGCTACAATGAGCAGTTCTTC. Protein product: CASSLKSGMSYNEQFF. Full variable domain (rest looked up from reference TRBV7-8 and TRBJ2-1): GAGVSQSPRYKVAKRGQDVALRCDPISGHVSLFWYQQALGQGPEFLTYFQNEAQLDKSGLPSDRFFAERPEGSVSTLKIQRTQQEDSAVYLCASSLKSGMSYNEQFFGPGTRLTVL.

The V call is TRBV5-6, the J call TRBJ1-1; TRBD1 aligns across 8 bases. V trimming: 4 bases; J trimming: 1 base; junction bases outside the gene matches: 6. This CDR3 comprises 15 residues. Looked up from germline, CDR1 is SGHDT and CDR2 is YYEEEE. The CDR3 bases are TGTGCCAGCAGCCCCTTTGGGACAGGGAACACTGAAGCTTTCTTT. It yields the protein CASSPFGTGNTEAFF. Full variable domain (outside the CDR3, taken from reference TRBV5-6 and TRBJ1-1): DAGVTQSPTHLIKTRGQQVTLRCSPKSGHDTVSWYQQALGQGPQFIFQYYEEEERQRGNFPDRFSGHQFPNYSSELNVNALLLGDSALYLCASSPFGTGNTEAFFGQGTRLTVV.

This chain uses TRBV29-1 with TRBJ2-1; 8 positions agree with TRBD2. Trimming cost V 7 bases and J 6 bases; bases outside gene matches: 5. Germline V CDR1 and CDR2: SQVTM, ANQGSEA. The CDR3 totals 12 residues. The CDR3 nucleotides are TGCAGCGGCGGGACTAGGTCCAATGAGCAGTTCTTC. It specifies CSGGTRSNEQFF.

DNA for the CDR3: TGTGCCTGGGGACAGGGGAATCAGCCCCAGCATTTT. Protein product: CAWGQGNQPQHF. The chain carries TRBV30 and TRBJ1-5; 9 bases line up with TRBD1. Germline CDR1 reads GTSNPN; CDR2 reads SVGIG (reference sequence). The CDR3 runs to 12 residues. Trimming at V came to 5 bases and at J to 4 bases, leaving 0 bases not matched to a gene. Using reference TRBV30 and TRBJ1-5 for the parts outside the CDR3, the full variable domain is SQTIHQWPATLVQPVGSPLSLECTVEGTSNPNLYWYRQAAGRGLQLLFYSVGIGQISSEVPQNLSASRPQDRQFILSSKKLLLSDSGFYLCAWGQGNQPQHFGDGTRLSIL.

This clone came up a few times. This chain uses TRBV7-2 with TRBJ2-2, with D possibly matching TRBD2 (7 bases). Per the germline V gene, CDR1 is SGHTA and CDR2 is FQGNSA. V was pared by 1 base and J by 4 bases, with 16 bases between. The CDR3 consists of 17 residues. Written as DNA, the CDR3 is TGTGCCAGCAGCTTAGAGAGGGGGGGAGGGCTCACCGGGGAGCTGTTTTTT. It specifies CASSLERGGGLTGELFF. The whole variable domain, remainder taken from reference TRBV7-2 and TRBJ2-2, is GAGVSQSPSNKVTEKGKDVELRCDPISGHTALYWYRQSLGQGLEFLIYFQGNSAPDKSGLPSDRFSAERTGGSVSTLTIQRTQQEDSAVYLCASSLERGGGLTGELFFGEGSRLTVL.

The rearrangement uses TRBV27 and TRBJ2-3; TRBD2 agrees at 15 bases. J lost 4 bases, V lost 6 bases, and 5 bases had no gene match. The V gene's germline CDR1 is MNHEY and CDR2 SMNVEV (reference sequence). The length of the CDR3 is 16 residues. The CDR3 protein is CASRMGLAGGADTQYF. In nucleotides, the CDR3 is TGTGCCAGCAGGATGGGACTAGCGGGAGGCGCAGATACGCAGTATTTT.

V gene TRBV5-1 combines with J gene TRBJ1-5; tentative D call: TRBD1 (5 bases). V dropped 0 bases and J dropped 1 base, with 14 bases sitting between them. This CDR3 comprises 17 residues. Germline V gives CDR1 SGHRS, CDR2 YFSETQ. The CDR3 loop is CASSLGSGGKSNQPQHF. CDR3 in DNA: TGCGCCAGCAGCTTGGGATCCGGGGGTAAGAGCAATCAGCCCCAGCATTTT.

The chain carries TRBV7-9 and TRBJ2-7; the match to TRBD1 covers 7 bases. The J segment lost 2 bases and the V segment lost 4 bases, leaving 5 bases of the junction unmatched. The CDR3 extends over 14 amino acids. CDR1 is SEHNR and CDR2 is FQNEAQ in the germline V gene (reference sequence). Here the CDR3 reads CASSSGTEPYEQYF. In nucleotides, the CDR3 is TGTGCCAGCAGCTCCGGGACAGAGCCCTACGAGCAGTACTTC.

This chain uses TRBV4-3 with TRBJ1-1; D may be TRBD1 (5 bases). This CDR3 has 16 residues. Trimming stripped 0 bases from V and 6 bases from J, with 17 bases between. Germline V lookup: CDR1 LGHNA, CDR2 YSLEER. In DNA, the CDR3 is TGCGCCAGCAGCCAAGATAGGGCAGGGAGGAGTTCTGAAGCTTTCTTT. It is translated as CASSQDRAGRSSEAFF.

V and J are TRBV6-6 and TRBJ2-3, with 7 nucleotides matching TRBD1. The CDR3 has 15 amino acids. The germline gives CDR1 MNHNY, CDR2 SVGAGI (reference sequence). The junction had 8 bases not matched to a gene; V was cut back by 5 bases and J by 3 bases. The CDR3 DNA follows: TGTGCCAGCAGTCGACAGGGTACGGGGACAGATACGCAGTATTTT. Protein sequence: CASSRQGTGTDTQYF.

CDR3 in DNA: TGTGCCAGCAGCTTAGGTCAGGGGGCACTCCATCAAGAGACCCAGTACTTC. Its translation is CASSLGQGALHQETQYF. The chain combines TRBV11-2 with TRBJ2-5, with TRBD1 identical over 8 bases. V shed 1 base and J 2 bases; nucleotides not matched to a gene: 9. Germline V lookup: CDR1 SGHAT, CDR2 FQNNGV. The CDR3 sequence is 17 residues long.

This chain uses TRBV7-8 with TRBJ1-5; D might be TRBD1 (5 bases). The germline V and J ends were trimmed by 5 bases and 9 bases, with 14 bases remaining between them. Germline V gene lookup returns CDR1 SGHVS and CDR2 FQNEAQ. The CDR3 covers 13 residues. CDR3 nucleotide sequence: TGTGCCAGCAGCACCGACAGTCGCGGGCCCCAGCATTTT. This sequence encodes CASSTDSRGPQHF.

V and J are TRBV11-2 and TRBJ2-3; 9 bases line up with TRBD1. Per the germline V gene, CDR1 is SGHAT and CDR2 is FQNNGV. Unmatched junction bases numbered 12, after V lost 3 bases and J lost 5 bases. This CDR3 has 17 amino acids. CDR3 in amino acids: CASSFRPPGQGGDTQYF. The DNA for the CDR3 is TGTGCCAGCAGCTTCCGGCCACCGGGACAGGGTGGAGATACGCAGTATTTT.

The chain links TRBV30 to TRBJ2-3; D is uncertain. The CDR3 contains 12 residues. V lost 2 bases, J lost 6 bases, and 9 bases lay in between. Germline CDR1 is GTSNPN and CDR2 is SVGIG (reference sequence). CDR3 region: CAWSTIGDTQYF. In DNA form, the CDR3 reads TGTGCCTGGAGTACTATTGGGGATACGCAGTATTTT.

The gene calls are TRBV7-2 and TRBJ1-2; maybe TRBD1 (5 bases). Trimming stripped 1 base from V and 4 bases from J, with 10 bases between. The CDR3 has 14 amino acids. Germline CDR1 reads SGHTA; CDR2 reads FQGNSA. The CDR3 loop reads CASSLGIGAYGYTF. The CDR3 region has the DNA TGTGCCAGCAGCTTAGGGATTGGGGCCTATGGCTACACCTTC.

This chain links TRBV4-2 with TRBJ1-2, with D perhaps matching TRBD1 (5 bases). Per the germline V gene, CDR1 is LGHNA and CDR2 is YNFKEQ. V lost 6 bases to trimming and J lost 4 bases, with 24 bases between them. The CDR3 runs to 17 residues. CDR3 nucleotides: TGTGCCAGCAGTAGCCCTTCGATGGACGGCGGGACCTATGGCTACACCTTC. This encodes CASSSPSMDGGTYGYTF.

This clone was counted only a few times. In nucleotides, the CDR3 is TGTGCCAGCAGTGAATTGGCTAGCGGGGGCCGCACAGATACGCAGTATTTT. Its translation is CASSELASGGRTDTQYF. The V call is TRBV2, the J call TRBJ2-3; 10 bases map to TRBD2. Unmatched junction bases numbered 6, after V lost 2 bases and J lost 1 base. The CDR3 runs 17 residues. CDR1 and CDR2 (germline): SNHLY, FYNNEI.